The sequence of this TCR beta chain was determined in a study of breast tumors, draining lymph nodes, adjacent tissues. Note on this clonotype: The antigen is undetermined.

Breast cancer patients provided tissue from their axillary draining lymph nodes. MiXCR, applied by TCRdb to the multiplex PCR reads, yields one record per CDR3 protein. The sample lists under 300,000 distinct CDR3 sequences, 34% occurring once. Study-wide results and caveats: Tumors had less TCR diversity than lymph nodes, more than nontumor tissue. The data were judged consistent with most tumor T cells coming from lymph node and expanding in tumor.

V shed 2 bases, J shed 7 bases, and the junction held 8 bases outside the gene matches. The CDR3 consists of 15 residues. The germline V gene has CDR1 MNHEY and CDR2 SMNVEV (reference sequence). Sequenced sample: axillary lymph node tissue. This rearrangement joins TRBV27 to TRBJ2-1; the match to TRBD1 covers 7 bases. This receptor was obtained from a female donor with breast cancer. Some clones in this sample may be carry-over from other donors' samples. The CDR3 region has the DNA TGTGCCAGCAGTTTACGAGACAGGGTATCTAATGAGCAGTTCTTC. Encoded protein: CASSLRDRVSNEQFF.